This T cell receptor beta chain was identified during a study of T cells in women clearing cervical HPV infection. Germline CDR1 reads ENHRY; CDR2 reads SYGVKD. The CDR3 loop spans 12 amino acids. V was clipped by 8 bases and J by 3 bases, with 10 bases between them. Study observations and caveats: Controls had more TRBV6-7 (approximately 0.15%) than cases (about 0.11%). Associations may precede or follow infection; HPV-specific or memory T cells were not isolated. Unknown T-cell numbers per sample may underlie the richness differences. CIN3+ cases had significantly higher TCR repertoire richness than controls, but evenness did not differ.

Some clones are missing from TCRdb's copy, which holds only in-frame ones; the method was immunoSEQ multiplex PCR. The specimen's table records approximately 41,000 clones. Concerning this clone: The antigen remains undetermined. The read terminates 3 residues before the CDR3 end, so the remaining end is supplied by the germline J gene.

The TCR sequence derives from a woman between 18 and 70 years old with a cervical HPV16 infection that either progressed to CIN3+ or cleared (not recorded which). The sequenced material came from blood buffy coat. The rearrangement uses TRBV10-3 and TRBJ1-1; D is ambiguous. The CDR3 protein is CAIQNGYTEAFF. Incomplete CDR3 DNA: TGTGCCATCCAAAACGGTTACACTGAA.